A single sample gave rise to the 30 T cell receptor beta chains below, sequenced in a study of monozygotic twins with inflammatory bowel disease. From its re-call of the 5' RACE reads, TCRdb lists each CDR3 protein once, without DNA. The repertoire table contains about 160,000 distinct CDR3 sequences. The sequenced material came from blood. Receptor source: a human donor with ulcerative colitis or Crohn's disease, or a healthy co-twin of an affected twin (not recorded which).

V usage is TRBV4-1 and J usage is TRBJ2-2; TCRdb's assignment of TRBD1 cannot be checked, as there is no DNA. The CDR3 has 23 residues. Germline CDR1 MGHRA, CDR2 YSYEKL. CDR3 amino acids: CASSHSTGSRHQSLSKNTGELFF.

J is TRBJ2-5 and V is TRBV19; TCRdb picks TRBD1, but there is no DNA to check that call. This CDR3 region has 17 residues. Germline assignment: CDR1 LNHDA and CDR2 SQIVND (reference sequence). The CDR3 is CASSMEQGSGNQETQYF.

The CDR3 spells CASSFPSGSGSYEQYF. V gene TRBV11-2 combines with J gene TRBJ2-7; TCRdb gives TRBD2 as the D gene, but with no DNA this cannot be confirmed. The length of the CDR3 is 16 residues. The germline V gene encodes CDR1 SGHAT and CDR2 FQNNGV.

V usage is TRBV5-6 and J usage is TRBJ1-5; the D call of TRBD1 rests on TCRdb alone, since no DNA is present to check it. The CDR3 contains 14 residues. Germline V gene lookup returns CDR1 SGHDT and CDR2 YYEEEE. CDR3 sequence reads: CASSLTGDNQPQHF.

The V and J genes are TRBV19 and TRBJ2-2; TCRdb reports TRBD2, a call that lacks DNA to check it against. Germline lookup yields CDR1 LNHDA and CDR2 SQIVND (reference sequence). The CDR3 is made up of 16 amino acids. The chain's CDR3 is CASSGWPAGGTGELFF.

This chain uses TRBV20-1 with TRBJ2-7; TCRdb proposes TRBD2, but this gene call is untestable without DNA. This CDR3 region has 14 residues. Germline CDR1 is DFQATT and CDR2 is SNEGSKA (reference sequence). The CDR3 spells CSARATSGGDEQYF.

The CDR3 loop is CASSPGRIPGAPYSGANVLTF. The genes are TRBV6-4 and TRBJ2-6. The CDR3 sequence is 21 residues long. Germline CDR1 is MRHNA and CDR2 is SNTAGT.

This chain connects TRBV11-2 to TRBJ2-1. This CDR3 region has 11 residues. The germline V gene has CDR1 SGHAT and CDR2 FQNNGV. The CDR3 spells CASSLRRQKFF.

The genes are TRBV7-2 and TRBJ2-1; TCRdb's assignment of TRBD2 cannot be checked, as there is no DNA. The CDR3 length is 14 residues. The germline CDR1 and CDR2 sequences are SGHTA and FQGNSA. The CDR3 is CASSPGTRAHEQFF.

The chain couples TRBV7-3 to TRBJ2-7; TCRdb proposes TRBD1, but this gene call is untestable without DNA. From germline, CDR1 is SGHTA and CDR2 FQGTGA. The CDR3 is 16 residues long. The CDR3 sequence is CASSPTGTGASYEQYF.

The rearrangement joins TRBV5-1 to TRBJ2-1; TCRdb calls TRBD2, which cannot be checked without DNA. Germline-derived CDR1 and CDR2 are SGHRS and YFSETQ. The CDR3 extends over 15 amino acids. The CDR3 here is CASSPRVAVYNEQFF.

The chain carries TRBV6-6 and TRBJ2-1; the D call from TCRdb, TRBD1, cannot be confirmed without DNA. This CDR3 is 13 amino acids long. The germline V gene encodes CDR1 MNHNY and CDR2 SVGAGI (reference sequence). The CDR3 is CASSYYRYNEQFF.

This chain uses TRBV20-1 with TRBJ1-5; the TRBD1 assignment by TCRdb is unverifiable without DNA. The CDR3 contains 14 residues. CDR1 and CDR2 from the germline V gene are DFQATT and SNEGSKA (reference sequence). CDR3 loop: CSAPGQGPSQPQHF.

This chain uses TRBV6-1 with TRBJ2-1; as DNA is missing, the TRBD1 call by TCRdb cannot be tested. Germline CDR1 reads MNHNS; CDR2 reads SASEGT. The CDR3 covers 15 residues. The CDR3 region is CASTQVGGGYNEQFF.

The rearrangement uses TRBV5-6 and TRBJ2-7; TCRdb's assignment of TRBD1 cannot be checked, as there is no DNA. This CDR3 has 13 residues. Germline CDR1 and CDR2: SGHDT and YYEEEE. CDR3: CASSFYRGDEQYF.

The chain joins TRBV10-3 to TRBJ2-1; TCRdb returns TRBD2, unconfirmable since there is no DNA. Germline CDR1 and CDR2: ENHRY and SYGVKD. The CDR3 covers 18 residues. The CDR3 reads CAISESRLAGGPNNEQFF.

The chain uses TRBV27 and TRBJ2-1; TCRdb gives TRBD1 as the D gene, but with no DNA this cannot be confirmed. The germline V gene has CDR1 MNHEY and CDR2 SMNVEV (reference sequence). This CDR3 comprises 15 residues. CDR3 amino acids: CASSSPGSGYNEQFF.

The CDR3 protein is CATSRDSRGHYNSPLHF. The chain links TRBV15 to TRBJ1-6; TCRdb designates TRBD1, a call that cannot be tested without DNA. Germline CDR1 LNHNV, CDR2 YYDKDF (reference sequence). The CDR3 runs 17 residues.

CDR3 sequence reads: CASSSSSGRAADTQYF. The V call is TRBV5-1, the J call TRBJ2-3; TCRdb indicates TRBD2, and absent DNA this call remains unverified. Germline V gives CDR1 SGHRS, CDR2 YFSETQ. The CDR3 runs 16 residues.

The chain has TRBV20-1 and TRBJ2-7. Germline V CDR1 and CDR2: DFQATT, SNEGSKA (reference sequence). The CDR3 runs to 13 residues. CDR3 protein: CRSGVRGSEEQYF.

CDR3 region: CASSPSTGNTEAFF. V usage is TRBV18 and J usage is TRBJ1-1. This CDR3 is 14 amino acids long. Looked up from germline, CDR1 is KGHSH and CDR2 is LQKENI.

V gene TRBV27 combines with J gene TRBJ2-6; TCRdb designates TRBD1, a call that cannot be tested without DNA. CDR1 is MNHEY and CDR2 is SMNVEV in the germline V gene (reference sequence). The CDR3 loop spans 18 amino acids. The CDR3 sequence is CASSQTGGYFSGANVLTF.

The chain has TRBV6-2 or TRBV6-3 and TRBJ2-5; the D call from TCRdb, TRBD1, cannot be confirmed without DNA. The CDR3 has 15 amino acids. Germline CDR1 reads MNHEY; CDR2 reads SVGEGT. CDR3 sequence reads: CASSTGGFLSETQYF.

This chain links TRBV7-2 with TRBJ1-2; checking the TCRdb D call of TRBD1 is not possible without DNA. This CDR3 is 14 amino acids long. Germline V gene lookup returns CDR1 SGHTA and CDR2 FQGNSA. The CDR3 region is CASSLRGGNYGYTF.

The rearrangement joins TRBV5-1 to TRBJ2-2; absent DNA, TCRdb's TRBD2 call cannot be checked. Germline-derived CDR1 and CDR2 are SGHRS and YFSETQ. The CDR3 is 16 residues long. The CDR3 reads CASSFAGGLNTGELFF.

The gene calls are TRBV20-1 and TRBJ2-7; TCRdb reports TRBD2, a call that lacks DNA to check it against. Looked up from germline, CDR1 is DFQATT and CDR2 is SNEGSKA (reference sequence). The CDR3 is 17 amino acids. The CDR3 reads CSARVSRLAGQYYEQYF.

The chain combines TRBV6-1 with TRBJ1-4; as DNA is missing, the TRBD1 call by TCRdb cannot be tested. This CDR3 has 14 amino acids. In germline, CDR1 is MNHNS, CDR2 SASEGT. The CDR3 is CASSTGQANEKLFF.

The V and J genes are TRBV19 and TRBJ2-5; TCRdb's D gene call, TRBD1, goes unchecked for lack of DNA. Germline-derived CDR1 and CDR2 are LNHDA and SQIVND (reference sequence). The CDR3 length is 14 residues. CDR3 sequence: CASSTGDREETQYF. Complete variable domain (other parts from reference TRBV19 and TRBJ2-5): DGGITQSPKYLFRKEGQNVTLSCEQNLNHDAMYWYRQDPGQGLRLIYYSQIVNDFQKGDIAEGYSVSREKKESFPLTVTSAQKNPTAFYLCASSTGDREETQYFGPGTRLLVL.

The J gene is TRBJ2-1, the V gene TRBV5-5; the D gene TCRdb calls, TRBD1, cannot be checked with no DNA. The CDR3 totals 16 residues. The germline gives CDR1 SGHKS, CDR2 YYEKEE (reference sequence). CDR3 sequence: CASSLGTRRRVDEQFF.

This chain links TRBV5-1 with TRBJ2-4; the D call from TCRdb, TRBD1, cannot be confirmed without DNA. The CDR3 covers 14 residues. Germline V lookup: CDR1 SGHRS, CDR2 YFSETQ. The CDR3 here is CASSLTGGENIQYF.